The TCR beta chain under discussion was sequenced for a study of CD8 T cells in Susac syndrome. An input of roughly 0.45 to 1 ug of RNA was subjected to reverse transcription using random hexamers. TCRdb re-analysed the immunoSEQ multiplex PCR reads in MiXCR, keeping a single row per CDR3 protein. The sample has about 200,000 distinct CDR3 sequences; approximately 95% are singletons. This clonotype was picked up one time. Trimming took 0 bases from V and 1 from J; bases not matched to a gene: 2. The germline gives CDR1 SGDLS, CDR2 YYNGEE. CDR3 length: 17 amino acids. Sequencing was performed on CD4+ T cells from PBMCs. The V call is TRBV9, the J call TRBJ2-3; 13 nucleotides match TRBD2. The sequence was obtained from a human donor with multiple sclerosis. The CDR3 loop reads CASSVGLAGGRTDTQYF. Here the CDR3 DNA reads TGTGCCAGCAGCGTAGGACTAGCGGGGGGTCGCACAGATACGCAGTATTTT.